Listed here is a single T cell receptor beta chain. The antigen is undetermined. This record comes from a study of T-cell memory formation after mild COVID-19. Via MiXCR, TCRdb re-called the 5' RACE reads, giving one row per CDR3 protein. The table records 550,000 to 600,000 distinct CDR3 sequences, roughly 17% of them present only once. General study findings and limits: Detection of some responders pre-infection suggested pre-existing cross-reactive memory T cells participated. Clones which contracted sat mainly in CM and EM if CD4+, and in EMRA if CD8+. Clones contracting over day 15 to 85 were CD4/CD8 balanced, with later expanders leaning CD4+. Among clones peaking at day 37 in the second wave, SARS-CoV-2 specificity remained unconfirmed.

V shed 0 bases and J shed 7 bases, with 12 bases lying between them. The CDR3 consists of 14 residues. The germline gives CDR1 LGHNA, CDR2 YNFKEQ. This receptor was taken from an adult woman who had mild COVID-19 (a few samples of this study predate the infection). Cell type and time point are not known. The chain uses TRBV4-2 and TRBJ2-5; D not resolved. Sequenced: PBMCs or a T cell subset sorted from them (not recorded which). This CDR3 is CASSQDWPPGTQYF. CDR3 coding DNA: TGTGCCAGCAGCCAAGATTGGCCCCCAGGGACCCAGTACTTC.